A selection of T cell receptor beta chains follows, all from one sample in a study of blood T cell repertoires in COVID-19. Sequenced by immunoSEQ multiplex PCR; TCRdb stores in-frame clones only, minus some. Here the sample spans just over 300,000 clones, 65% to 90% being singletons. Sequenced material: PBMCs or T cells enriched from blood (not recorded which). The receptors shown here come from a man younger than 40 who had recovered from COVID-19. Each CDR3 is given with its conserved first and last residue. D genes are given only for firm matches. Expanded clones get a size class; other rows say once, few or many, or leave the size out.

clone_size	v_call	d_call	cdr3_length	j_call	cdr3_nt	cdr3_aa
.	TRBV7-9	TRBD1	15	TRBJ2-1	TGTGCCAGCAGCTTACTCCGAGACAGGGACAATGAGCAGTTCTTC	CASSLLRDRDNEQFF
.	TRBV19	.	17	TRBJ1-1	TGTGCCAGTAGTATAACCCTCACAGGGTCCATGAACACTGAAGCTTTCTTT	CASSITLTGSMNTEAFF
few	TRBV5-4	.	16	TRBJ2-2	TGTGCCAGCAGCGTTGGTGGAGGGCCGACGACCGGGGAGCTGTTTTTT	CASSVGGGPTTGELFF
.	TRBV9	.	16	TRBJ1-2	TGTGCCAGCAGCGCCGCTCCGGGGGGGCGAATCTATGGCTACACCTTC	CASSAAPGGRIYGYTF
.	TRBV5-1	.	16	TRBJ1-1	TGCGCCAGCACCCTCTTTGGTGCAGGCATGAACACTGAAGCTTTCTTT	CASTLFGAGMNTEAFF
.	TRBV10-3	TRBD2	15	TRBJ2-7	TGTGCCATCAAGGCTAGCGGGGGGAATTCGTACGAGCAGTACTTC	CAIKASGGNSYEQYF
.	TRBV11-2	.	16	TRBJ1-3	TGTGCCAGCAGCTTAGGGTACAGGAGTTCTGGAAACACCATATATTTT	CASSLGYRSSGNTIYF
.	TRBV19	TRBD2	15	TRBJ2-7	TGTGCCAGTAGTATATCTAGCGGGAGTGGCTACGAGCAGTACTTC	CASSISSGSGYEQYF
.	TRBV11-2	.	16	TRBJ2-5	TGTGCCAGCAGCTTAGGGGATTGGGAGGTTCAAGAGACCCAGTACTTC	CASSLGDWEVQETQYF
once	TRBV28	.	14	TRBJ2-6	TGTGCCAGCAGTGACACCTCTGGGGCCAACGTCCTGACTTTC	CASSDTSGANVLTF
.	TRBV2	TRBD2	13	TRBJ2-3	TGTGCCAGCGTAGCGGGGGGGCCGGATACGCAGTATTTT	CASVAGGPDTQYF
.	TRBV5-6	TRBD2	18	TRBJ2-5	TGTGCCAGCAGCTTGGCCGGGCTAGCGGGGGGCCTGCAAGAGACCCAGTACTTC	CASSLAGLAGGLQETQYF
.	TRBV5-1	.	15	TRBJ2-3	TGCGCCAGCAGCTCCGGAGGGACAGCCACAGATACGCAGTATTTT	CASSSGGTATDTQYF
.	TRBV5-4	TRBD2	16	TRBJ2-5	TGTGCCAGCAGCACAAGGGCGGGGGGGGCTTTAGAGACCCAGTACTTC	CASSTRAGGALETQYF
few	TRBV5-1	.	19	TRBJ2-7	TGCGCCAGCAGCCCGACCGAGCCGATTCAGCGTGTCAACCGGGACGAGCAGTACTTC	CASSPTEPIQRVNRDEQYF
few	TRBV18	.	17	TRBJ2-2	TGTGCCAGCTCACCCACGACAGGACCACAGAACACCGGGGAGCTGTTTTTT	CASSPTTGPQNTGELFF
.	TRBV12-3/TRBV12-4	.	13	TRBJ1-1	TGTGCCACCAGCGCCATAGGAGGCACTGAAGCTTTCTTT	CATSAIGGTEAFF
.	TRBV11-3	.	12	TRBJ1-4	TGTGCCAGCAGCCCAGGGGCCGAAAAACTGTTTTTT	CASSPGAEKLFF
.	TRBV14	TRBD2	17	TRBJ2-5	TGTGCCAGCAGCCCCAGTGGAGCGGGAGGGCCGTCAGAGACCCAGTACTTC	CASSPSGAGGPSETQYF
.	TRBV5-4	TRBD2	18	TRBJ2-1	TGTGCCAGCAGCCGGAACCCACCGACTAGCGGGAGAAAGGATGAGCAGTTCTTC	CASSRNPPTSGRKDEQFF